The T cell receptor (beta chain) under discussion was sequenced for a study of control samples from healthy donors and cancer patients. Profiling relied on immunoSEQ multiplex PCR, and the TCRdb table lists in-frame clones only, not all of them. This sample yields 130,000 or so clones, of which about 89% are seen a single time; approximately 7.2% belongs to the top ten. Deletions cut 3 bases from V and 6 bases from J, with 12 bases between. Germline V gene lookup returns CDR1 SGHVS and CDR2 FQNEAQ. The CDR3 is 14 residues long. Sequenced: blood. This chain uses TRBV7-8 with TRBJ1-5; maybe TRBD1 (5 bases). This TCR was recovered from a man aged 18 to 29 in good health. DNA of the CDR3: TGTGCCAGCAGCTTGAGGGAGGGGTTTCAGCCCCAGCATTTT. Translated, it gives CASSLREGFQPQHF.